A selection of T cell receptor beta chains follows, all from one sample in a study of Graves' ophthalmopathy and Graves' hyperthyroidism. TCRdb reprocessed the multiplex PCR reads with MiXCR, giving one entry per CDR3 protein. The sample records some 1.1 million distinct CDR3 sequences, about two fifths being singletons. Sequenced: peripheral blood or thyroid tissue (not recorded which). All receptors derive from an adult man with Graves' hyperthyroidism. Both conserved end residues are part of each CDR3. The order of the fields is clone size, V gene, CDR3 length, D gene, J gene, CDR3 protein, CDR3 DNA. D genes are given only for firm matches. The listing skips clone size in some rows; elsewhere it reads once, few, many or a size class.

>many|TRBV20-1|15|TRBD2|TRBJ2-7
CSARRLAGSSYEQYF
TGCAGTGCTCGGCGACTAGCGGGAAGCTCCTACGAGCAGTACTTC
>.|TRBV7-9|17|TRBD2|TRBJ2-5
CASSGGSPAGERETQYF
TGTGCCAGCAGCGGAGGTTCCCCAGCGGGGGAGCGAGAGACCCAGTACTTC
>.|TRBV7-8|9|.|TRBJ1-5
CTSNQPQHF
TGTACCAGCAATCAGCCCCAGCATTTT
>few|TRBV4-1|17|.|TRBJ2-7
CASSQDRHYDSSYEQYF
TGCGCCAGCAGCCAAGACCGACATTACGACAGCTCCTACGAGCAGTACTTC
>.|TRBV10-3|15|.|TRBJ1-5
CAIRGGPSGDQLQHF
TGTGCCATCAGAGGTGGCCCCTCTGGGGATCAGCTCCAGCATTTT
>many|TRBV7-8|14|.|TRBJ2-5
CASSPLWSGETQYF
TGTGCCAGCAGCCCCCTCTGGTCGGGCGAGACCCAGTACTTC
>few|TRBV7-9|15|.|TRBJ2-7
CASSLDPGVHYEQYF
TGTGCCAGCAGCTTAGACCCAGGGGTCCACTACGAGCAGTACTTC
>.|TRBV10-1|15|TRBD1|TRBJ2-7
CASSEYRGIGNEQYF
TGCGCCAGCAGTGAATACAGGGGGATTGGGAATGAGCAGTACTTC
>many|TRBV7-9|16|.|TRBJ2-7
CASSSLTLDRGYEQYF
TGTGCCAGCAGCTCCCTAACGTTGGATAGGGGCTACGAGCAGTACTTC
>few|TRBV7-8|19|TRBD1|TRBJ1-2
CASSARSGTGVGPTHGYTF
TGTGCCAGCAGCGCAAGGTCCGGGACAGGGGTCGGTCCGACCCATGGCTACACCTTC
>.|TRBV11-2|16|.|TRBJ2-3
CASSRRQASGTDTQYF
TGTGCCAGCAGCAGGCGACAGGCCTCGGGCACAGATACGCAGTATTTT
>many|TRBV20-1|14|TRBD1|TRBJ2-7
CSARRQGALGEQYF
TGCAGTGCTAGAAGACAGGGGGCTCTCGGGGAGCAGTACTTC
>.|TRBV24-1|16|TRBD1|TRBJ2-2
CATSEVGQGLTGELFF
TGTGCCACCAGTGAGGTGGGACAGGGGCTGACCGGGGAGCTGTTTTTT
>.|TRBV2|13|.|TRBJ1-1
CASSEAGLEGAFF
TGTGCCAGCAGTGAAGCGGGATTGGAAGGAGCTTTCTTT
>.|TRBV29-1|15|.|TRBJ1-2
CSFGELMRGNYGYTF
TGCAGCTTTGGCGAACTTATGAGGGGGAACTATGGCTACACCTTC
>.|TRBV9|15|TRBD1|TRBJ2-2
CTSSARTGTTGELFF
TGTACCAGCAGCGCTCGGACAGGGACCACCGGGGAGCTGTTTTTT
>once|TRBV7-2|17|TRBD2|TRBJ2-7
CASSYSPSGGSRYEQYF
TGTGCCAGCAGTTACTCGCCCTCCGGCGGGAGTCGGTACGAGCAGTACTTC
>many|TRBV9|14|.|TRBJ2-7
CASSPGPTPYEQYF
TGTGCCAGCAGCCCCGGACCCACCCCCTACGAGCAGTACTTC
>few|TRBV5-6|13|.|TRBJ2-2
CASKRDIAGELFF
TGTGCCAGCAAGAGGGATATTGCCGGGGAGCTGTTTTTT
>.|TRBV30|12|.|TRBJ1-1
CAWSALGTEAFF
TGTGCCTGGAGTGCGCTCGGTACTGAAGCTTTCTTT
>.|TRBV7-9|14|.|TRBJ2-7
CASSPLGGHYEQYF
TGTGCCAGCAGCCCCCTCGGCGGCCACTACGAGCAGTACTTC
>.|TRBV5-4|15|TRBD2|TRBJ2-7
CASSVLAGGSYGQYF
TGTGCCAGCAGCGTACTAGCGGGAGGTTCCTACGGGCAGTACTTC